A single sample gave rise to the 8 T cell receptor beta chains below, sequenced in a study of T-cell memory formation after mild COVID-19. From the 5' RACE reads, TCRdb called clonotypes with MiXCR, one entry per CDR3 protein. This table holds 650 to 850 distinct CDR3 sequences, approximately 30% found once. The sample taken for sequencing was PBMCs or a T cell subset sorted from them (not recorded which). The receptor set was obtained from an adult who had mild COVID-19 (a few samples of this study predate the infection). Cell type and time point are not known.

The chain couples TRBV7-3 to TRBJ2-5; perhaps TRBD2 as D (6 bases). Germline-derived CDR1 and CDR2 are SGHTA and FQGTGA. This CDR3 contains 13 residues. The V and J ends lost 0 bases and 11 bases respectively, with 13 bases between them. CDR3 region: CASSLTGSREQYF. The DNA for the CDR3 is TGTGCCAGCAGCTTAACAGGGTCTCGGGAGCAGTACTTC.

V is TRBV5-1 and J is TRBJ2-3; D possibly matches TRBD1 or TRBD2 (5 bases each). Germline CDR1 is SGHRS and CDR2 is YFSETQ. The V end lost 3 bases, the J end lost 1 base, and 9 bases lay between the germline ends. The CDR3 has 14 residues. Written as DNA, the CDR3 is TGCGCCAGCAGCTCGGGGCGAGGCACAGATACGCAGTATTTT. Amino acids: CASSSGRGTDTQYF.

This chain links TRBV7-9 with TRBJ2-1; 8 bases line up with TRBD2. The CDR3 is 15 amino acids. The V gene end was trimmed by 6 bases and the J gene end by 2 bases; junction bases not matched to a gene: 6. Germline lookup yields CDR1 SEHNR and CDR2 FQNEAQ (reference sequence). The CDR3 reads CASRSGGAAYNEQFF. The CDR3 DNA sequence: TGTGCCAGCAGATCCGGGGGGGCCGCCTACAATGAGCAGTTCTTC.

This clonotype is labeled as large. The CDR3 DNA reads TGTGCCAGCAGTTACCAAGGGGGAACCGGGGAGCTGTTTTTT. The encoded protein is CASSYQGGTGELFF. This rearrangement joins TRBV6-6 to TRBJ2-2; D perhaps matches TRBD1 (6 bases). V was pared by 2 bases and J by 5 bases, with 9 bases between. The CDR3 has 14 amino acids. The V gene's germline CDR1 is MNHNY and CDR2 SVGAGI (reference sequence).

The chain is built from TRBV12-3 or TRBV12-4 and TRBJ2-5; 7 bases align to TRBD1. Losses at the gene ends were 5 bases for V and 4 bases for J; bases not matched to a gene: 7. The CDR3 covers 14 residues. The CDR3 DNA is TGTGCCAGCAGTCTGAGCGACAGGGTAGAGACCCAGTACTTC. Translating it yields CASSLSDRVETQYF.

This chain connects TRBV29-1 to TRBJ2-5; 9 bases agree with TRBD1. The CDR3 is made up of 13 amino acids. The J segment lost 4 bases and the V segment lost 4 bases, leaving 4 bases of the junction unmatched. The germline V gene has CDR1 SQVTM and CDR2 ANQGSEA. The CDR3 bases are TGCAGCGTTGCGGGGACAGGGTCAGAGACCCAGTACTTC. Residues: CSVAGTGSETQYF.

This clonotype counts as large. The junction departs from the called germline gene at one end, perhaps through a read error. The chain carries TRBV6-5 and TRBJ1-6; D remains unclear. CDR3 length: 13 amino acids. Looked up from germline, CDR1 is MNHEY and CDR2 is SVGAGI. The chain's CDR3 is CASSGINNSPLHF. CDR3 bases: TGTGCCAGCAGTGGGATTAATAACTCACCCCTCCACTTT.

This clonotype is labeled large. The chain is built from TRBV7-9 and TRBJ2-7; 11 bases agree with TRBD2. Germline V lookup: CDR1 SEHNR, CDR2 FQNEAQ (reference sequence). This CDR3 is 17 amino acids long. Losses at the gene ends were 6 bases for V and 0 bases for J; bases not matched to a gene: 10. The CDR3 region is CASSHAPGLAVSYEQYF. The DNA of the CDR3 is TGTGCCAGCAGTCACGCCCCGGGACTAGCGGTCTCCTACGAGCAGTACTTC.